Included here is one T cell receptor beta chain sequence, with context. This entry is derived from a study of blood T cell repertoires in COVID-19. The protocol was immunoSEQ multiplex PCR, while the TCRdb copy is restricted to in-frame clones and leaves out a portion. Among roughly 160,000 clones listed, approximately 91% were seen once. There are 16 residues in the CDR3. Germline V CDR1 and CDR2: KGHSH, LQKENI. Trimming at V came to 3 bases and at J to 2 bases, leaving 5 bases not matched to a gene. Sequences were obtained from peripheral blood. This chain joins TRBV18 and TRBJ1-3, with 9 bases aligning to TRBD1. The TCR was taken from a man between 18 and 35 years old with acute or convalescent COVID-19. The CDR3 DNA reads TGTGCCAGCTCACCCGGACAGGGGCGAACTGGAAACACCATATATTTT. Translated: CASSPGQGRTGNTIYF.